This T cell receptor (beta chain) was sequenced during a study of radiotherapy plus CTLA-4 blockade in lung cancer. Study outcomes and limitations: TCR clones of tumor origin grew in blood after radiotherapy plus ipilimumab. Response, reportedly, was best predicted by interferon-beta along with early blood T cell clone dynamics.

The data were produced by immunoSEQ multiplex PCR, yet TCRdb's version contains in-frame clones alone and is incomplete. The table includes 48,000 or so clones, just under 85% detected once. CDR1 is SGHRS and CDR2 is YFSETQ in the germline V gene. This CDR3 region has 16 residues. Trimming took 4 bases from V and 0 from J, leaving 14 bases between them. On this clone itself: What it binds is unknown.

It was focal radiation plus CTLA-4 blockade with ipilimumab that patients with chemo-refractory metastatic non-small-cell lung cancer received. Source: peripheral blood, taken from a patient treated with radiotherapy plus ipilimumab. The receptor comes from a human donor with non-small cell lung cancer whose response to radiotherapy plus ipilimumab could not be evaluated. The chain is built from TRBV5-1 and TRBJ1-3; D is unresolved. The CDR3 reads CASSHTGLASGNTIYF. Written as DNA, the CDR3 is TGCGCCAGCAGCCATACGGGTTTGGCCTCTGGAAACACCATATATTTT.